A single sample is the source of the 22 T cell receptor beta chains below, sequenced in a study of blood T cell repertoires in COVID-19. Some clones are missing from TCRdb's copy, which holds only in-frame ones; the method was immunoSEQ multiplex PCR. The table lists roughly 410,000 clones, around 87% of them singletons. Sequences were obtained from peripheral blood. The source is a woman in her fifties or sixties with COVID-19, enrolled during active disease.

The chain is built from TRBV5-1 and TRBJ1-6, with D maybe TRBD1 (5 bases). Per the germline V gene, CDR1 is SGHRS and CDR2 is YFSETQ. Trimming left V 0 bases short and J 10 bases short, with 17 bases between. There are 16 residues in the CDR3. The CDR3 DNA follows: TGCGCCAGCAGCTTGGCCGATAGGGGAGGTGGATCACCCCTCCACTTT. This translates into CASSLADRGGGSPLHF.

A few counts support this clone. This specimen includes other DNA sequences encoding the same CDR3. The chain employs TRBV5-1 and TRBJ2-7; tentatively, D is TRBD1 (6 bases). The CDR3 runs 14 residues. Germline-derived CDR1 and CDR2 are SGHRS and YFSETQ. V was trimmed by 0 bases and J by 0 bases, leaving 7 bases between them. CDR3 residues: CASSLGGLSYEQYF. DNA for the CDR3: TGCGCCAGCAGCTTGGGGGGGCTCTCCTACGAGCAGTACTTC.

The genes are TRBV5-4 and TRBJ2-2; tentatively, D is TRBD1 (5 bases). The CDR3 length is 15 residues. Germline V gene sequence: CDR1 SGHNT, CDR2 YYREEE (reference sequence). Trimming took 4 bases from V and 5 from J, leaving 15 bases between them. The CDR3 loop reads CASSRQGSGTGELFF. DNA for the CDR3: TGTGCCAGCAGCCGGCAGGGTTCTGGGACCGGGGAGCTGTTTTTT.

For the CDR3, the DNA is TGTGCCAGCAGTGCTTGGGGCAGGGGAAGCAATCAGCCCCAGCATTTT. Its protein is CASSAWGRGSNQPQHF. The rearrangement joins TRBV2 to TRBJ1-5, with D perhaps TRBD1 (6 bases). Per germline, CDR1 SNHLY and CDR2 FYNNEI. V was trimmed by 4 bases and J by 1 base, leaving 14 bases between them. The CDR3 has 16 residues.

The chain employs TRBV20-1 and TRBJ2-1, with D unclear. Trimming shortened V by 0 bases and J by 7 bases, and 4 bases separated the two germline ends. Germline CDR1 reads DFQATT; CDR2 reads SNEGSKA (reference sequence). The CDR3 totals 11 residues. The CDR3 nucleotides are TGCAGTGCTAGAGACTTAAATGAGCAGTTCTTC. The encoded protein is CSARDLNEQFF.

The chain combines TRBV6-1 with TRBJ2-7, with 12 bases identical to TRBD2. CDR3 length: 15 residues. Germline CDR1 MNHNS, CDR2 SASEGT. J gave up 6 bases and V 4 bases, and 7 bases lay outside the gene matches. As DNA, the CDR3 is TGTGCCAGCAGTGCCCCTAGCGGGGGGGCCAGCGAGCAGTACTTC. It translates to CASSAPSGGASEQYF.

V and J are TRBV2 and TRBJ1-6; D unresolved. The CDR3 spans 14 residues. Trimming removed 4 bases from V and 7 bases from J, with 11 bases in between. In germline, CDR1 is SNHLY, CDR2 FYNNEI. This CDR3 reads CASSVRGNNSPLHF. CDR3 sequence (DNA): TGTGCCAGCAGTGTACGGGGTAACAATTCACCCCTCCACTTT.

The rearrangement joins TRBV28 to TRBJ2-7; a possible D gene is TRBD1 (5 bases). CDR3 size: 13 residues. Germline V CDR1 and CDR2: MDHEN, SYDVKM. The V gene lost 2 bases and the J gene lost 3 bases, with 8 bases spanning the gap. The CDR3 protein is CASSLTGNYEQYF. The CDR3 DNA reads as TGTGCCAGCAGTTTAACAGGTAACTACGAGCAGTACTTC.

Written as DNA, the CDR3 is TGCGCCAGCAGCTTGGGACTAGCGGTTGAGCAGTTCTTC. Translated, it gives CASSLGLAVEQFF. V is TRBV5-1 and J is TRBJ2-1, with 9 bases matching TRBD2. Germline values: CDR1 SGHRS, CDR2 YFSETQ. With V trimmed by 0 bases and J by 9 bases, 1 base remained unmatched. There are 13 residues in the CDR3.

The rearrangement joins TRBV7-5 to TRBJ2-7; the table gives TRBD2 as D, unverified against the DNA. TRBV7-5 is termed a pseudogene. This CDR3 has 12 residues. The CDR3 is CVRSLYTYEQYF. CDR3 DNA sequence: TGTGTCAGAAGCCTATATACCTACGAGCAGTACTTC.

This clone occurred once. The chain combines TRBV5-5 with TRBJ1-2; unclear D gene. The CDR3 sequence is 12 residues long. Germline CDR1 reads SGHKS; CDR2 reads YYEKEE (reference sequence). V lost 2 bases, J lost 8 bases, and 10 bases lay in between. CDR3 amino acids: CASSFRGHGYTF. In nucleotides, the CDR3 is TGTGCCAGCAGCTTTAGAGGTCACGGCTACACCTTC.

CDR3 DNA sequence: TGTGCCAGCAGTCCTAGACAGGGATTTAATGAAAAACTGTTTTTT. This encodes CASSPRQGFNEKLFF. The chain uses TRBV27 and TRBJ1-4; 7 nucleotides align to TRBD1. Unmatched junction bases numbered 7, after V lost 5 bases and J lost 4 bases. Per germline, CDR1 MNHEY and CDR2 SMNVEV (reference sequence). The length of the CDR3 is 15 residues. Drawing the rest from reference TRBV27 and TRBJ1-4, the complete variable domain is EAQVTQNPRYLITVTGKKLTVTCSQNMNHEYMSWYRQDPGLGLRQIYYSMNVEVTDKGDVPEGYKVSRKEKRNFPLILESPSPNQTSLYFCASSPRQGFNEKLFFGSGTQLSVL.

V usage is TRBV24-1 and J usage is TRBJ2-7; TRBD1 might be the D (6 bases). This CDR3 is 13 amino acids long. Germline V gene data show CDR1 as KGHDR and CDR2 as SFDVKD. Trimming stripped 5 bases from V and 2 bases from J, with 9 bases between. The CDR3 sequence is CATSGQETYEQYF. The CDR3 DNA sequence: TGTGCCACCAGTGGACAGGAGACCTACGAGCAGTACTTC.

The J gene is TRBJ1-1, the V gene TRBV5-1; TRBD1 is a possible D gene (5 bases). The CDR3 is made up of 15 amino acids. Germline assignment: CDR1 SGHRS and CDR2 YFSETQ. V lost 6 bases and J lost 3, with 18 bases in between. The CDR3 region is CASTTAEGYDTEAFF. CDR3 nucleotides: TGCGCCAGCACCACTGCGGAGGGGTACGACACTGAAGCTTTCTTT. The full variable domain, in which reference TRBV5-1 and TRBJ1-1 provide the parts outside the CDR3, is KAGVTQTPRYLIKTRGQQVTLSCSPISGHRSVSWYQQTPGQGLQFLFEYFSETQRNKGNFPGRFSGRQFSNSRSEMNVSTLELGDSALYLCASTTAEGYDTEAFFGQGTRLTVV.

J is TRBJ1-6 and V is TRBV3-1 (or the pseudogene TRBV3-2); D not certain. V was shortened by 2 bases and J by 7 bases, with 15 bases between the two germline ends. The CDR3 is 16 amino acids. CDR1 and CDR2 (germline): LGHDT, YNNKEL (reference sequence). The CDR3 coding sequence is TGTGCCAGCAGCCAATTCCGGACCGGGAGAAATTCACCCCTCCACTTT. Translated: CASSQFRTGRNSPLHF.

This sequence joins TRBV27 and TRBJ2-7; D may be TRBD2 (5 bases). There are 14 residues in the CDR3. CDR1 and CDR2 from the germline V gene are MNHEY and SMNVEV (reference sequence). Trimming took 3 bases from V and 0 from J, leaving 9 bases between them. For the CDR3, the DNA is TGTGCCAGCAGTTTCCGTCGGGGCTCCTACGAGCAGTACTTC. This encodes CASSFRRGSYEQYF.

This chain links TRBV29-1 with TRBJ1-2; perhaps TRBD1 as D (6 bases). This CDR3 region has 12 residues. Trimming took 2 bases from V and 8 from J, leaving 12 bases between them. CDR1 SQVTM and CDR2 ANQGSEA come from the germline V gene. CDR3 sequence: CSVERGIGGYTF. The CDR3 DNA reads TGCAGCGTTGAAAGGGGGATCGGGGGCTACACCTTC.

The genes are TRBV11-3 and TRBJ2-1, with 7 positions matching TRBD2. CDR3 length: 15 amino acids. Germline V lookup: CDR1 SGHNT, CDR2 YENEEA. Trimming cost V 9 bases and J 5 bases; bases outside gene matches: 13. In nucleotides, the CDR3 is TGTGCCAGTCAAACAGGTCCGGGGACTAACAATGAGCAGTTCTTC. Translation: CASQTGPGTNNEQFF.

The V gene is TRBV9, the J gene TRBJ1-2; D is undetermined. Between the trimmed V and J ends, which lost 0 bases and 5 bases, there was a span of 17 bases. The CDR3 length is 16 residues. CDR1 and CDR2 (germline): SGDLS, YYNGEE. The CDR3 nucleotides are TGTGCCAGCAGCGTAGGACGGGAGGTACCTCCTTATGGCTACACCTTC. It codes for CASSVGREVPPYGYTF. Full variable domain (remainder filled in from reference TRBV9 and TRBJ1-2): DSGVTQTPKHLITATGQRVTLRCSPRSGDLSVYWYQQSLDQGLQFLIQYYNGEERAKGNILERFSAQQFPDLHSELNLSSLELGDSALYFCASSVGREVPPYGYTFGSGTRLTVV.

This sequence joins TRBV7-2 and TRBJ1-2; D is perhaps TRBD1 (6 bases). V was trimmed by 2 bases and J by 7 bases, leaving 20 bases between them. The CDR3 is made up of 16 amino acids. From germline, CDR1 is SGHTA and CDR2 FQGNSA. CDR3 sequence reads: CASSLRTDFPSGGYTF. CDR3 bases: TGTGCCAGCAGCTTACGGACAGACTTCCCCTCGGGTGGCTACACCTTC.

This clone has a handful of counts. The chain has TRBV7-8 and TRBJ2-7, with D tentatively TRBD1 (5 bases). Germline V gene sequence: CDR1 SGHVS, CDR2 FQNEAQ. This CDR3 spans 14 amino acids. Trimming removed 5 bases at V and 6 bases at J, with 17 bases between. The CDR3 is CASSVGTGLLEQYF. DNA for the CDR3: TGTGCCAGCAGCGTGGGCACAGGTCTGCTCGAGCAGTACTTC.

The J gene is TRBJ2-7, the V gene TRBV6-1; 10 bases are a match to TRBD1. CDR1 is MNHNS, CDR2 SASEGT, per germline. The J segment lost 0 bases and the V segment lost 2 bases, leaving 1 base of the junction unmatched. CDR3 length equals 15 residues. The CDR3 DNA follows: TGTGCCAGCAGTGAATGGGACAGGGGCTCCTACGAGCAGTACTTC. Its translation is CASSEWDRGSYEQYF.